Below, one T cell receptor (beta chain) is given with its context. The sample is drawn from a study of blood T cell repertoires in COVID-19. Source study methods: Amplification from reference gene primers served as the basis for estimated nucleated cell counts. Generated by immunoSEQ multiplex PCR, the TCRdb table keeps only in-frame clones and is missing some. Clonal size and the V and J genes are those of that table, whereas D and trimming came from the DNA. Of some 350,000 clones listed, more than 85% are singletons. The CDR3 has 13 amino acids. J lost 6 bases, V lost 3 bases, and 4 bases had no gene match. CDR1 is SGHNT, CDR2 YENEEA, per germline.

The chain carries TRBV11-3 and TRBJ2-7, with 8 bases aligning to TRBD1. The clonotype comes from a human donor in a cohort sampled during active COVID-19. Sequenced: peripheral blood. As DNA, the CDR3 is TGTGCCAGCAGCTTGGACAGGGCCACCGAGCAGTACTTC. Translating gives CASSLDRATEQYF.